This TCR beta chain was recorded in a study of blood T cells in healthy people across ages. With a J-beta primer mix and a sample-barcoded 5' primer, a second PCR ran roughly 6 to 11 cycles. TCRdb fed the 5' RACE reads into MiXCR, producing one record per CDR3 protein. The table lists 730,000 or so distinct CDR3 sequences, roughly 43% of them singletons. The V gene lost 0 bases and the J gene lost 5 bases, with 13 bases spanning the gap. Per the germline V gene, CDR1 is SQVTM and CDR2 is ANQGSEA. The CDR3 is made up of 15 amino acids. Many counts were recorded for this clonotype. The receptor was derived from a man at least 80 years old in good health. The sequencing input was blood. The rearrangement links TRBV29-1 to TRBJ2-2; D may be TRBD1 (6 bases). CDR3 residues: CSVEDPRGRTGELFF. The CDR3 region has the DNA TGCAGCGTTGAAGACCCCAGGGGTCGGACCGGGGAGCTGTTTTTT.